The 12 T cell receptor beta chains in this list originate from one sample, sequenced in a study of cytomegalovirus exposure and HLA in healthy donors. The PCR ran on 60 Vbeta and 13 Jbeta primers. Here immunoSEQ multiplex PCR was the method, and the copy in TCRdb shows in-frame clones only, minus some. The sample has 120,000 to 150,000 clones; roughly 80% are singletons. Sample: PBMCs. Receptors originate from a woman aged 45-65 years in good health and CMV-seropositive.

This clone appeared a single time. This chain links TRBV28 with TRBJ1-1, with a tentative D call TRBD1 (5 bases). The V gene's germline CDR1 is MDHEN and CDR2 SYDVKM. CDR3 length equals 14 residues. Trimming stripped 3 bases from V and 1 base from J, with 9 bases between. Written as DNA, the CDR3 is TGTGCCAGCAGTTTGTTGACAGCGAACACTGAAGCTTTCTTT. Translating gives CASSLLTANTEAFF.

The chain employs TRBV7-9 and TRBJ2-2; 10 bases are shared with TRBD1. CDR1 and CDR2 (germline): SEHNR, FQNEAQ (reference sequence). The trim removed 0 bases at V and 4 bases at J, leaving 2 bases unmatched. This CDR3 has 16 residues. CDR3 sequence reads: CASSLATGGFTGELFF. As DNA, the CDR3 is TGTGCCAGCAGCTTAGCGACAGGGGGCTTCACCGGGGAGCTGTTTTTT.

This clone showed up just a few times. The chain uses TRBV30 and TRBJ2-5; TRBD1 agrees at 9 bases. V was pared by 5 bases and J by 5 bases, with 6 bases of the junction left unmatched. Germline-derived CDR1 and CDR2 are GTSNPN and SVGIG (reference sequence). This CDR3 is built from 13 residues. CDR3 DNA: TGTGCCTGGGCACAGGGGGCGTCGGAGACCCAGTACTTC. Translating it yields CAWAQGASETQYF.

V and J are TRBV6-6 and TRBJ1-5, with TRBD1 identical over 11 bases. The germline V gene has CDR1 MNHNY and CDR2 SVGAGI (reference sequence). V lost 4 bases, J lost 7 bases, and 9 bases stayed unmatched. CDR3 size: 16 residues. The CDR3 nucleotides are TGTGCCAGCAGTTTAGGGGACAGGGGGGCGCGGCAGCCCCAGCATTTT. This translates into CASSLGDRGARQPQHF.

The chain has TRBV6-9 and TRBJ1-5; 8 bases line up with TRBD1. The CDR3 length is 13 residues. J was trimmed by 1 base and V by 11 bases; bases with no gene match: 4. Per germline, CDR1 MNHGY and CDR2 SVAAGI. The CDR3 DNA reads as TGTGCCCCGGGACAGGCAAGCAATCAGCCCCAGCATTTT. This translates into CAPGQASNQPQHF.

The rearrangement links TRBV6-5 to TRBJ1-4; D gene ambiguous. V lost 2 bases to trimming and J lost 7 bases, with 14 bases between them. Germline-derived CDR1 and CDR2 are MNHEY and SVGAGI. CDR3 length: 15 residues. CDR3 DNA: TGTGCCAGCAGTTACGGTCAGGCTGAGGGTGAAAAACTGTTTTTT. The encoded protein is CASSYGQAEGEKLFF.

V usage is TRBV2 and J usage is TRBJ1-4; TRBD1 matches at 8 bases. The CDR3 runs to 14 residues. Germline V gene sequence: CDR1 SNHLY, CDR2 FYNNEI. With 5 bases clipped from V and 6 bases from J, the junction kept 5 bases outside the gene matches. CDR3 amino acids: CASSRQGTDEKLFF. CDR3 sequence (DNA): TGTGCCAGCAGTCGACAGGGGACCGATGAAAAACTGTTTTTT.

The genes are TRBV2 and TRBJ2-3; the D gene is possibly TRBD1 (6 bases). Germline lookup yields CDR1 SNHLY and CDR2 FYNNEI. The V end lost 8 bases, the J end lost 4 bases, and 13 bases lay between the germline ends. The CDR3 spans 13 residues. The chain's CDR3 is CASGRGQADTQYF. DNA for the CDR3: TGTGCCAGCGGCAGGGGACAAGCAGATACGCAGTATTTT.

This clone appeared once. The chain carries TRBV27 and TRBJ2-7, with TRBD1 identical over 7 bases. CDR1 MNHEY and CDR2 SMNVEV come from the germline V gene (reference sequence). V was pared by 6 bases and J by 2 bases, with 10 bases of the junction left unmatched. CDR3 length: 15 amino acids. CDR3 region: CASRVTGRYPYEQYF. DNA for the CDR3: TGTGCCAGCAGGGTGACAGGGCGCTACCCCTACGAGCAGTACTTC.

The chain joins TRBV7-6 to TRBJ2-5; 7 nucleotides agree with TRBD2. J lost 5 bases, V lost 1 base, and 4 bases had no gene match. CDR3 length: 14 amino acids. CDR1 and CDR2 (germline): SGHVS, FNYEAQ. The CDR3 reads CASSLGLAEETQYF. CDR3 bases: TGTGCCAGCAGCTTAGGGCTAGCGGAGGAGACCCAGTACTTC.

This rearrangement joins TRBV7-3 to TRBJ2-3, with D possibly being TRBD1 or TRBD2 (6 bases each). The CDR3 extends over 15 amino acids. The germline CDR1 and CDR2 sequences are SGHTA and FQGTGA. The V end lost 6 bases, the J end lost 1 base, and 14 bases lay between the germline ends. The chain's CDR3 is CASSLGGIGTDTQYF. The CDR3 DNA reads TGTGCCAGCAGTTTAGGGGGGATTGGCACAGATACGCAGTATTTT.

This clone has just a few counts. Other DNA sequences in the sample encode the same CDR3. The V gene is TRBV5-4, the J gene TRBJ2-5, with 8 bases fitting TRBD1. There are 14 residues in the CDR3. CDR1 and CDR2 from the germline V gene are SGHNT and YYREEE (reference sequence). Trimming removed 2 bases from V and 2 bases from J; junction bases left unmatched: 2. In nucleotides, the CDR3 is TGTGCCAGCAGCTTTAACAGGGGGCAAGAGACCCAGTACTTC. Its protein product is CASSFNRGQETQYF.